This TCR beta chain was observed in a study of Ad26.COV2.S vaccination and SARS-CoV-2 variants. Study at large: Among those in the COV1001 Ad26.COV2.S trial arm was the donor. Findings of the study overall: People given the vaccine had a wider spike-specific TCR breadth than placebo recipients did.

Data came from immunoSEQ multiplex PCR; TCRdb stores just in-frame clones and leaves some out. Of some 300,000 clones in the sample, 85% were seen once. The sample's treatment: about 20 received Ad26.COV2.S at low or high dose, single or two shots; roughly five received placebo; per-sample allocation not given. Specimen acquisition occurred on day 63 following the initial vaccine or placebo injection. This CDR3 is 14 amino acids long. The germline V and J ends were trimmed by 6 bases and 2 bases, with 13 bases remaining between them. Per germline, CDR1 SEHNR and CDR2 FQNEAQ (reference sequence). As concerns this clone: Its specificity is not known.

Sequencing used peripheral blood, obtained in a trial of Ad26.COV2.S vaccine versus placebo. The receptor comes from a person between 18 and 59 years old who received the Ad26.COV2.S COVID-19 vaccine or a placebo. J is TRBJ1-1 and V is TRBV7-9; no clear D. CDR3 DNA: TGTGCCAGCAGTTCCTGGAGGGATAACACTGAAGCTTTCTTT. This gives the protein CASSSWRDNTEAFF.